A single sample is the source of the 31 T cell receptor beta chains below, sequenced in a study of blood T cells in healthy people across ages. Primed by a sample-barcoded 5' primer and a J-beta primer mix, a second PCR proceeded for roughly 7 to 11 cycles. One entry per CDR3 protein results from TCRdb running MiXCR on the 5' RACE reads. The table lists 1.5 million or so distinct CDR3 sequences, about 45% of them singletons. The specimen sequenced was blood. The receptors derive from a woman between 18 and 30 years old in good health.

This clonotype has at least ten counts. This rearrangement joins TRBV12-3 or TRBV12-4 to TRBJ2-3; 8 positions agree with TRBD2. The CDR3 is 13 amino acids. The V gene end was trimmed by 8 bases and the J gene end by 2 bases; junction bases not matched to a gene: 3. CDR3 in DNA: TGTGCCAGCGGTAGCGGGATCACAGATACGCAGTATTTT. It translates to CASGSGITDTQYF.

This clonotype was found a few times. The V and J genes are TRBV2 and TRBJ2-1; the match to TRBD1 covers 10 bases. CDR3 length equals 16 residues. After removal of 4 bases from V and 2 bases from J, the junction contained 5 bases not matched to a gene. Germline V CDR1 and CDR2: SNHLY, FYNNEI. CDR3 nucleotide sequence: TGTGCCAGCAGTGCCCGGACAGGGGGTCCCTACAATGAGCAGTTCTTC. It codes for CASSARTGGPYNEQFF.

The chain has TRBV4-3 and TRBJ2-1; no reliable D call. The DNA matches TRBJ2-7 better at its end, which makes the J call doubtful. Germline V CDR1 and CDR2: LGHNA, YSLEER. This CDR3 contains 15 residues. CDR3 bases: TGCGCCAGCAGCCAAGAACCGGGTCTCAGCGATGAGCAGTACTTC. It is translated as CASSQEPGLSDEQYF.

The chain joins TRBV7-2 to TRBJ2-7; D is perhaps TRBD2 (5 bases). The CDR3 consists of 15 residues. Trimming left V 1 base short and J 2 bases short, with 12 bases between. Germline CDR1 reads SGHTA; CDR2 reads FQGNSA. CDR3 DNA: TGTGCCAGCAGCTTAGATCCTTACGGGACCTACGAGCAGTACTTC. Protein product: CASSLDPYGTYEQYF. The variable domain in full, completed from reference TRBV7-2 and TRBJ2-7, reads GAGVSQSPSNKVTEKGKDVELRCDPISGHTALYWYRQSLGQGLEFLIYFQGNSAPDKSGLPSDRFSAERTGGSVSTLTIQRTQQEDSAVYLCASSLDPYGTYEQYFGPGTRLTVT.

V gene TRBV7-2 combines with J gene TRBJ2-5, with a possible D match to TRBD1 (6 bases). The DNA end is a closer match to TRBJ2-7, so the J assignment may be wrong. The CDR3 is 14 amino acids. CDR1 is SGHTA, CDR2 FQGNSA, per germline. The CDR3 nucleotides are TGTGCCAGCACCAAAAACAGGGTAGGGTACGAGCAGTACTTC. Protein: CASTKNRVGYEQYF.

This chain links TRBV27 with TRBJ2-7; TRBD1 matches at 7 bases. The germline CDR1 and CDR2 sequences are MNHEY and SMNVEV (reference sequence). The CDR3 loop spans 15 amino acids. Trimming took 6 bases from V and 2 from J; bases not matched to a gene: 10. This CDR3 is CASRRDRASPYEQYF. The DNA for the CDR3 is TGTGCCAGCAGGAGAGACAGGGCGAGTCCCTACGAGCAGTACTTC.

The table lists this clonotype with a few counts. CDR3 nucleotide sequence: TGTGCCAGCAGCCTATGGACAGGGGACCCCTCTGGGGCCAACGTCCTGACTTTC. This encodes CASSLWTGDPSGANVLTF. The chain joins TRBV7-2 to TRBJ2-6, with 9 bases matching TRBD1. Trimming cost V 5 bases and J 0 bases; bases outside gene matches: 8. CDR1 is SGHTA and CDR2 is FQGNSA in the germline V gene. CDR3 length equals 18 residues.

The chain links TRBV7-8 to TRBJ1-5, with D uncertain. The V gene's germline CDR1 is SGHVS and CDR2 FQNEAQ. The V end was cut by 1 base, the J end by 1 base, with 17 bases between. CDR3 length: 18 amino acids. The CDR3 DNA reads TGTGCCAGCAGCTTAGGCCGGCTCGGCGGAGAAAGCAATCAGCCCCAGCATTTT. Protein sequence: CASSLGRLGGESNQPQHF.

The V gene is TRBV15, the J gene TRBJ2-6; no clear D. The CDR3 is made up of 14 amino acids. Germline values: CDR1 LNHNV, CDR2 YYDKDF (reference sequence). V lost 5 bases, J lost 2 bases, and 7 bases lay in between. The CDR3 sequence: CATSSHAGANVLTF. CDR3 sequence (DNA): TGTGCCACCAGCTCTCATGCTGGGGCCAACGTCCTGACTTTC.

The chain uses TRBV4-2 and TRBJ1-2; no clear D gene. The CDR3 is 15 amino acids. The germline V and J ends were trimmed by 0 bases and 1 base, with 9 bases remaining between them. Germline-derived CDR1 and CDR2 are LGHNA and YNFKEQ. The CDR3 nucleotides read TGTGCCAGCAGCCAAGATATGGGGATTAACTATGGCTACACCTTC. This encodes CASSQDMGINYGYTF.

This clonotype has only a few counts. This CDR3 is CASSQGQGTYNEQYF. The CDR3 DNA follows: TGTGCCAGCAGCCAAGGACAGGGCACCTACAATGAGCAGTACTTC. This sequence joins TRBV3-1 and TRBJ2-5, with 7 bases lining up with TRBD1. Germline trimming cut 1 base from V and 11 bases from J; bases unmatched to any gene: 13. The CDR3 loop spans 15 amino acids. Germline assignment: CDR1 LGHDT and CDR2 YNNKEL (reference sequence).

This clonotype was detected many times. The V gene is TRBV12-3 or TRBV12-4, the J gene TRBJ2-7, with D perhaps TRBD1 or TRBD2 (5 bases each). Trimming shortened V by 3 bases and J by 2 bases, and 11 bases separated the two germline ends. The length of the CDR3 is 14 residues. CDR3 DNA sequence: TGTGCCAGCAGTTTGAGGGACGGGCCCTACGAGCAGTACTTC. Protein product: CASSLRDGPYEQYF.

This rearrangement joins TRBV5-1 to TRBJ2-5, with unresolved D. Trimming pared 4 bases from V and 1 base from J, leaving 11 bases between. Germline V gene sequence: CDR1 SGHRS, CDR2 YFSETQ. The CDR3 is made up of 14 amino acids. This CDR3 is CASSPRHSQETQYF. CDR3 DNA sequence: TGCGCCAGCAGCCCCAGACACAGCCAAGAGACCCAGTACTTC.

The chain uses TRBV6-6 and TRBJ1-1; D is undetermined. V was pared by 6 bases and J by 1 base, with 18 bases between. The CDR3 runs 16 residues. Germline lookup yields CDR1 MNHNY and CDR2 SVGAGI (reference sequence). The CDR3 loop reads CASSPKGVGPNTEAFF. The DNA for the CDR3 is TGTGCCAGCAGCCCTAAGGGTGTGGGCCCGAACACTGAAGCTTTCTTT.

This chain joins TRBV6-1 and TRBJ1-5; tentative D call: TRBD1 (6 bases). CDR3 size: 15 residues. Per germline, CDR1 MNHNS and CDR2 SASEGT. With 4 bases removed from V and 2 bases from J, the gap between germline ends came to 12 bases. The CDR3: CASSAQRGGNQPQHF. CDR3 nucleotide sequence: TGTGCCAGCAGTGCCCAAAGGGGGGGCAATCAGCCCCAGCATTTT.

J is TRBJ2-1 and V is TRBV7-3; tentative D call: TRBD2 (5 bases). Germline V CDR1 and CDR2: SGHTA, FQGTGA. Trimming removed 5 bases at V and 8 bases at J, with 16 bases between. The CDR3 runs to 14 residues. The CDR3 nucleotides are TGTGCCAGCAGCGTAAGGGCCCCGGGGTATGAGCAGTTCTTC. Residues: CASSVRAPGYEQFF.

V gene TRBV7-2 combines with J gene TRBJ1-1, with 7 bases that match TRBD1. Trimming cost V 4 bases and J 0 bases; bases outside gene matches: 8. The CDR3 covers 16 residues. Germline V gene lookup returns CDR1 SGHTA and CDR2 FQGNSA. The CDR3 DNA follows: TGTGCCAGCAGCTCCTGGGACAGCACAATGAACACTGAAGCTTTCTTT. This encodes CASSSWDSTMNTEAFF. Complete variable domain (other parts from reference TRBV7-2 and TRBJ1-1): GAGVSQSPSNKVTEKGKDVELRCDPISGHTALYWYRQSLGQGLEFLIYFQGNSAPDKSGLPSDRFSAERTGGSVSTLTIQRTQQEDSAVYLCASSSWDSTMNTEAFFGQGTRLTVV.

Only a few counts were recorded for this clonotype. The gene calls are TRBV7-2 and TRBJ1-3; 7 bases line up with TRBD1. CDR3 length: 15 amino acids. V shed 1 base and J 2 bases; nucleotides not matched to a gene: 2. In germline, CDR1 is SGHTA, CDR2 FQGNSA. CDR3 sequence: CASSLDTGAGNTIYF. Written as DNA, the CDR3 is TGTGCCAGCAGCTTAGATACAGGGGCTGGAAACACCATATATTTT.

This clonotype came up many times. Being one base from a much bigger clone, this may be a read error. The chain recombines TRBV12-3 or TRBV12-4 with TRBJ1-2; 9 nucleotides line up with TRBD1. The CDR3 contains 16 residues. V shed 5 bases, J shed 6 bases, and the junction held 13 bases outside the gene matches. This CDR3 is CASSPWDGGQGDGYTF. CDR3 in DNA: TGTGCCAGCAGTCCGTGGGATGGGGGACAGGGAGATGGCTACACCTTC.

This chain joins TRBV27 and TRBJ1-5; TRBD1 matches at 7 bases. The junction had 4 bases not matched to a gene; V was cut back by 2 bases and J by 9 bases. Germline V gives CDR1 MNHEY, CDR2 SMNVEV (reference sequence). This CDR3 region has 13 residues. The CDR3 DNA reads as TGTGCCAGCAGTTTAAGCAGGGGGTGGCCCCAGCATTTT. Translation gives CASSLSRGWPQHF.

This clonotype was detected only a few times. The chain is built from TRBV20-1 and TRBJ1-2; D is uncertain. CDR3 length: 14 residues. Trimming shortened V by 3 bases and J by 8 bases, and 19 bases separated the two germline ends. Germline V gene lookup returns CDR1 DFQATT and CDR2 SNEGSKA (reference sequence). CDR3 in DNA: TGCAGTGCTAGTGCTTCGGGCCAGTTCGGGGGCTACACCTTC. It specifies CSASASGQFGGYTF.

The CDR3 DNA sequence: TGTGCCAGCGAAGGAATTAGCGGGAGGGCCTTTCTCTACGAGCAGTACTTC. Translation gives CASEGISGRAFLYEQYF. The chain combines TRBV28 with TRBJ2-7; TRBD2 agrees at 11 bases. The CDR3 sequence is 17 residues long. CDR1 and CDR2 from the germline V gene are MDHEN and SYDVKM. Trimming at V came to 8 bases and at J to 3 bases, leaving 15 bases not matched to a gene.

The chain is built from TRBV5-5 and TRBJ1-2, with TRBD1 as a possible D gene (6 bases). The CDR3 extends over 16 amino acids. Trimming cost V 2 bases and J 2 bases, with 16 bases left between them. Germline V lookup: CDR1 SGHKS, CDR2 YYEKEE (reference sequence). The chain's CDR3 is CASSLRTARPNYGYTF. The CDR3 region has the DNA TGTGCCAGCAGCTTACGGACAGCCCGACCCAACTATGGCTACACCTTC. Variable domain in full (rest from reference TRBV5-5 and TRBJ1-2): DAGVTQSPTHLIKTRGQQVTLRCSPISGHKSVSWYQQVLGQGPQFIFQYYEKEERGRGNFPDRFSARQFPNYSSELNVNALLLGDSALYLCASSLRTARPNYGYTFGSGTRLTVV.

This clonotype was detected many times. This chain uses TRBV11-2 with TRBJ2-7; 7 bases line up with TRBD1. V lost 4 bases, J lost 3 bases, and 9 bases stayed unmatched. The CDR3 is made up of 15 amino acids. Per the germline V gene, CDR1 is SGHAT and CDR2 is FQNNGV. CDR3 in DNA: TGTGCCAGCAGCTCACAGGGGAATGCCTTCTACGAGCAGTACTTC. Residues: CASSSQGNAFYEQYF. Variable domain in full (rest from reference TRBV11-2 and TRBJ2-7): EAGVAQSPRYKIIEKRQSVAFWCNPISGHATLYWYQQILGQGPKLLIQFQNNGVVDDSQLPKDRFSAERLKGVDSTLKIQPAKLEDSAVYLCASSSQGNAFYEQYFGPGTRLTVT.

This clonotype appeared a few times. The chain uses TRBV2 and TRBJ1-4, with no clear D. Trimming cost V 3 bases and J 8 bases, with 4 bases left between them. The CDR3 spans 11 residues. Germline CDR1 reads SNHLY; CDR2 reads FYNNEI. CDR3 nucleotides: TGTGCCAGCAGTGAGGGGGAAAAACTGTTTTTT. Translating it yields CASSEGEKLFF.

This rearrangement joins TRBV10-3 to TRBJ1-5; no clear D gene. The CDR3 has 14 amino acids. Germline-derived CDR1 and CDR2 are ENHRY and SYGVKD. Trimming shortened V by 6 bases and J by 1 base, and 10 bases separated the two germline ends. CDR3 amino acids: CAIRDPGSNQPQHF. CDR3 in DNA: TGTGCCATCAGAGACCCCGGGAGCAATCAGCCCCAGCATTTT.

This chain uses TRBV15 with TRBJ2-1, with 13 bases lining up with TRBD2. This CDR3 is 16 amino acids long. Germline V CDR1 and CDR2: LNHNV, YYDKDF (reference sequence). With 2 bases clipped from V and 5 bases from J, the junction kept 3 bases outside the gene matches. The CDR3 loop is CATSRQLAGGHNEQFF. The CDR3 region has the DNA TGTGCCACCAGCAGACAACTAGCGGGGGGGCACAATGAGCAGTTCTTC.

The chain joins TRBV25-1 to TRBJ1-6; D might be TRBD1 (6 bases). Germline CDR1 is MGHDK and CDR2 is SYGVNS. The CDR3 is 14 residues long. The V end lost 6 bases, the J end lost 9 bases, and 15 bases lay between the germline ends. The CDR3 loop is CASSLTGMSSPLHF. CDR3 in DNA: TGTGCCAGCAGCCTTACAGGGATGAGTTCACCCCTCCACTTT.

The chain carries TRBV5-1 and TRBJ2-5; 9 bases map to TRBD2. This CDR3 region has 14 residues. Germline loops: CDR1 SGHRS, CDR2 YFSETQ. V shed 1 base, J shed 4 bases, and the junction held 2 bases outside the gene matches. The CDR3 region has the DNA TGCGCCAGCAGCTTGTCGACTAGCGGAGAGACCCAGTACTTC. Translating it yields CASSLSTSGETQYF.

J is TRBJ2-7 and V is TRBV25-1, with D uncertain. CDR1 MGHDK and CDR2 SYGVNS come from the germline V gene. Trimming removed 4 bases from V and 2 bases from J, with 21 bases in between. The CDR3 is made up of 17 amino acids. The CDR3: CASSANPRTGLTYEQYF. Here the CDR3 DNA reads TGTGCCAGCAGTGCAAACCCCCGGACCGGGTTGACCTACGAGCAGTACTTC.

This clonotype turned up a few times. The chain employs TRBV20-1 and TRBJ2-7; 10 nucleotides align to TRBD2. The V gene end was trimmed by 3 bases and the J gene end by 4 bases; junction bases not matched to a gene: 9. CDR1 and CDR2 (germline): DFQATT, SNEGSKA (reference sequence). CDR3 size: 15 residues. The CDR3 protein is CSASWGLAGDYEQYF. The CDR3 bases are TGCAGTGCTAGTTGGGGGCTAGCGGGAGATTACGAGCAGTACTTC.